The rows below give T cell receptor beta chains drawn from one sample of a study of cytomegalovirus exposure and HLA in healthy donors. Sequencing was performed with immunoSEQ multiplex PCR; in TCRdb, only in-frame clones are kept and a portion is missing. The table shows around 150,000 clones, with 80% to 85% occurring only once. The specimen was PBMCs. The origin of the receptors is a man aged 25 to 45 in good health and CMV-seropositive. Both conserved end residues are part of each CDR3. D genes are given only for firm matches. Size tells how often a clone was seen (once, few, many) or the class of an expanded clone, and some rows leave it out.

j_gene: TRBJ1-5
abundance: once
d_gene: TRBD1
v_gene: TRBV27
CDR3aa: CASRQGYSNQPQHF
CDR3nt: TGTGCCAGCAGACAGGGGTATAGCAATCAGCCCCAGCATTTT

j_gene: TRBJ2-3
abundance: few
d_gene: TRBD2
v_gene: TRBV28
CDR3aa: CASSALAGDPLGTDTQYF
CDR3nt: TGTGCCAGCAGCGCGCTAGCGGGAGACCCCCTAGGCACAGATACGCAGTATTTT

j_gene: TRBJ1-2
abundance: NA
d_gene: NA
v_gene: TRBV7-7
CDR3aa: CASTTRQAYGYTF
CDR3nt: TGTGCTAGCACGACCCGACAGGCATATGGCTACACCTTC

j_gene: TRBJ2-5
abundance: once
d_gene: TRBD2
v_gene: TRBV28
CDR3aa: CASSPAGSGSLRRGTQYF
CDR3nt: TGTGCCAGCAGTCCCGCGGGTAGCGGGAGTCTAAGACGGGGGACCCAGTACTTC

j_gene: TRBJ2-1
abundance: NA
d_gene: TRBD1
v_gene: TRBV6-5
CDR3aa: CASSRGQDLGNEQFF
CDR3nt: TGTGCCAGCAGCCGCGGACAGGACCTAGGGAATGAGCAGTTCTTC

j_gene: TRBJ1-5
abundance: NA
d_gene: TRBD1
v_gene: TRBV7-2
CDR3aa: CASSLNQGASAQHF
CDR3nt: TGTGCCAGCAGCTTAAACCAGGGGGCATCGGCCCAGCATTTT

j_gene: TRBJ1-2
abundance: few
d_gene: TRBD1
v_gene: TRBV7-2
CDR3aa: CASSQGAGRGGYTF
CDR3nt: TGTGCCAGCAGCCAGGGGGCGGGGCGAGGAGGCTACACCTTC

j_gene: TRBJ2-7
abundance: NA
d_gene: TRBD2
v_gene: TRBV6-5
CDR3aa: CASRTGTTSSYEQYF
CDR3nt: TGTGCCAGCAGAACCGGGACTACAAGCTCCTACGAGCAGTACTTC

j_gene: TRBJ2-5
abundance: NA
d_gene: TRBD1
v_gene: TRBV11-2
CDR3aa: CASSVDRGGETQYF
CDR3nt: TGTGCCAGCAGCGTAGACAGGGGTGGAGAGACCCAGTACTTC

j_gene: TRBJ1-1
abundance: medium-sized
d_gene: NA
v_gene: TRBV6-4
CDR3aa: CASERKPNTEAFF
CDR3nt: TGTGCCAGCGAAAGAAAGCCGAACACTGAAGCTTTCTTT

j_gene: TRBJ1-4
abundance: NA
d_gene: TRBD1
v_gene: TRBV5-1
CDR3aa: CASSLAGTAGEKLFF
CDR3nt: TGCGCCAGCAGCTTGGCCGGGACAGCGGGTGAAAAACTGTTTTTT

j_gene: TRBJ2-3
abundance: many
d_gene: NA
v_gene: TRBV29-1
CDR3aa: CSVDRVFGDTQYF
CDR3nt: TGCAGCGTTGACAGGGTATTCGGTGATACGCAGTATTTT

j_gene: TRBJ1-5
abundance: NA
d_gene: NA
v_gene: TRBV6-4
CDR3aa: CASSITENQPQHF
CDR3nt: TGTGCCAGCAGTATAACAGAAAATCAGCCCCAGCATTTT

j_gene: TRBJ1-4
abundance: NA
d_gene: NA
v_gene: TRBV9
CDR3aa: CASSLEGSTNEKLFF
CDR3nt: TGTGCCAGCAGCCTTGAGGGTTCGACTAATGAAAAACTGTTTTTT

j_gene: TRBJ2-5
abundance: once
d_gene: NA
v_gene: TRBV10-2
CDR3aa: CASSEAQETQYF
CDR3nt: TGCGCCAGCAGTGAGGCGCAAGAGACCCAGTACTTC

j_gene: TRBJ2-1
abundance: NA
d_gene: TRBD1
v_gene: TRBV28
CDR3aa: CASSLDRGRDNEQFF
CDR3nt: TGTGCCAGCAGTCTGGACAGGGGGCGAGACAATGAGCAGTTCTTC

j_gene: TRBJ1-1
abundance: many
d_gene: NA
v_gene: TRBV6-1
CDR3aa: CASSETSGTEAFF
CDR3nt: TGTGCCAGCAGTGAGACCTCGGGGACTGAAGCTTTCTTT

j_gene: TRBJ1-5
abundance: NA
d_gene: NA
v_gene: TRBV6-1
CDR3aa: CASSGGGERGNQPQHF
CDR3nt: TGTGCCAGCAGTGGGGGCGGGGAAAGGGGCAATCAGCCCCAGCATTTT

j_gene: TRBJ2-2
abundance: NA
d_gene: TRBD1
v_gene: TRBV7-2
CDR3aa: CASSPRGLHTGELFF
CDR3nt: TGTGCCAGCAGCCCGAGGGGGCTTCACACCGGGGAGCTGTTTTTT

j_gene: TRBJ2-3
abundance: NA
d_gene: TRBD1
v_gene: TRBV6-4
CDR3aa: CASSSQAGGSADTQYF
CDR3nt: TGTGCCAGCAGTAGCCAGGCAGGGGGCAGCGCAGATACGCAGTATTTT

j_gene: TRBJ2-1
abundance: NA
d_gene: TRBD2
v_gene: TRBV27
CDR3aa: CASSFFSGRARGSYNEQFF
CDR3nt: TGTGCCAGCAGTTTCTTTTCCGGGAGGGCCCGTGGGTCCTACAATGAGCAGTTCTTC

j_gene: TRBJ1-4
abundance: NA
d_gene: NA
v_gene: TRBV4-3
CDR3aa: CASSPWTGNEKLFF
CDR3nt: TGCGCCAGCAGCCCCTGGACGGGGAATGAAAAACTGTTTTTT

j_gene: TRBJ1-1
abundance: NA
d_gene: NA
v_gene: TRBV6-6
CDR3aa: CASSYSKQSTEAFF
CDR3nt: TGTGCCAGCAGTTACTCGAAACAGTCCACTGAAGCTTTCTTT

j_gene: TRBJ2-1
abundance: NA
d_gene: TRBD1
v_gene: TRBV14
CDR3aa: CASSRSGTGMHYEQFF
CDR3nt: TGTGCCAGCAGCCGTTCCGGGACAGGGATGCATTATGAGCAGTTCTTC

j_gene: TRBJ2-1
abundance: NA
d_gene: TRBD2
v_gene: TRBV2
CDR3aa: CASSPWTSGGVSSYNEQFF
CDR3nt: TGTGCCAGCAGCCCCTGGACTAGCGGGGGCGTAAGCTCCTACAATGAGCAGTTCTTC

j_gene: TRBJ1-5
abundance: NA
d_gene: NA
v_gene: TRBV19
CDR3aa: CASSIDFRGNQPQHF
CDR3nt: TGTGCCAGTAGTATAGATTTCAGGGGCAATCAGCCCCAGCATTTT

j_gene: TRBJ2-2
abundance: NA
d_gene: NA
v_gene: TRBV6-5
CDR3aa: CASSSVRVGSGELFF
CDR3nt: TGTGCCAGCAGTAGCGTCAGGGTAGGATCCGGGGAGCTGTTTTTT

j_gene: TRBJ1-1
abundance: NA
d_gene: TRBD1
v_gene: TRBV5-6
CDR3aa: CASSATGQAITEAFF
CDR3nt: TGTGCCAGCAGCGCTACGGGACAGGCAATCACTGAAGCTTTCTTT

j_gene: TRBJ1-5
abundance: few
d_gene: NA
v_gene: TRBV28
CDR3aa: CASTWTADHQPQHF
CDR3nt: TGTGCCAGCACCTGGACAGCAGACCATCAGCCCCAGCATTTT